The sequence of this TCR beta chain was determined in a study of T cell responses to AZD1222 COVID-19 vaccine. Germline-derived CDR1 and CDR2 are SEHNR and FQNEAQ (reference sequence). Unmatched junction bases numbered 1, after V lost 4 bases and J lost 3 bases. This CDR3 has 14 residues. Data came from immunoSEQ multiplex PCR; TCRdb stores just in-frame clones and leaves some out. The repertoire has about 190,000 clones, around 92% of them found once; the top ten carry 9.2%. The sequence was collected from an adult in good health. The chain employs TRBV7-9 and TRBJ2-1; the match to TRBD2 covers 9 bases. The sample here was peripheral blood, taken on day 0 of AZD1222 vaccination. Written as DNA, the CDR3 is TGTGCCAGCAGCTGGACTAGCGACTACAATGAGCAGTTCTTC. It translates to CASSWTSDYNEQFF. Full variable domain (outside the CDR3, taken from reference TRBV7-9 and TRBJ2-1): DTGVSQNPRHKITKRGQNVTFRCDPISEHNRLYWYRQTLGQGPEFLTYFQNEAQLEKSRLLSDRFSAERPKGSFSTLEIQRTEQGDSAMYLCASSWTSDYNEQFFGPGTRLTVL.